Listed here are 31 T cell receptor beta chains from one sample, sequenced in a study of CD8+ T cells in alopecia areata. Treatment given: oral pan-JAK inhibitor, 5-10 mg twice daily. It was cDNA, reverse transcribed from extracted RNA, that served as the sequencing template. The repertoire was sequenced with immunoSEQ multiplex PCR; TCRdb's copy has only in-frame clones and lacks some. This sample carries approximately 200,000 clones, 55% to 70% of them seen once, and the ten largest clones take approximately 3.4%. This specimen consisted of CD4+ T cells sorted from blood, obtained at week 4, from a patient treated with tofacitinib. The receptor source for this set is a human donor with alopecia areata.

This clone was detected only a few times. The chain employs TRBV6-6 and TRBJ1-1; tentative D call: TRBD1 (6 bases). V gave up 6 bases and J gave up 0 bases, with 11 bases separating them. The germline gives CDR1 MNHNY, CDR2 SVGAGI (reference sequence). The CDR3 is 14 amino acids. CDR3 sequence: CASRQQGLNTEAFF. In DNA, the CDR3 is TGTGCCAGCAGGCAACAGGGCCTGAACACTGAAGCTTTCTTT.

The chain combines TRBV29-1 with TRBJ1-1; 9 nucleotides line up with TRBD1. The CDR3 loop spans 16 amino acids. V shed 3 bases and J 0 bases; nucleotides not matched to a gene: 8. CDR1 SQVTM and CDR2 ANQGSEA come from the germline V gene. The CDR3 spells CSVEARDRVLNTEAFF. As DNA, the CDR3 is TGCAGCGTTGAGGCCCGGGACAGGGTGTTGAACACTGAAGCTTTCTTT. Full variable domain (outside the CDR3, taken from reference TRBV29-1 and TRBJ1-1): SAVISQKPSRDICQRGTSLTIQCQVDSQVTMMFWYRQQPGQSLTLIATANQGSEATYESGFVIDKFPISRPNLTFSTLTVSNMSPEDSSIYLCSVEARDRVLNTEAFFGQGTRLTVV.

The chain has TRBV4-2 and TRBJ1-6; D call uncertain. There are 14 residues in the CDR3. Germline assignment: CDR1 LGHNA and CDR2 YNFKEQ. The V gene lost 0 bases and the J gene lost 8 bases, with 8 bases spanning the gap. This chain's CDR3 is CASSQDISDSPLHF. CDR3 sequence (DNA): TGTGCCAGCAGCCAAGATATTTCGGATTCACCCCTCCACTTT.

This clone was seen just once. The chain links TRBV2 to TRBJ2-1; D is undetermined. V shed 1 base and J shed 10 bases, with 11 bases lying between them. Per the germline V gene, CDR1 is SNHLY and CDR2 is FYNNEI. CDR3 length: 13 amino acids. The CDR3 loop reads CASSEEDDPEQFF. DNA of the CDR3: TGTGCCAGCAGTGAAGAGGACGACCCGGAGCAGTTCTTC.

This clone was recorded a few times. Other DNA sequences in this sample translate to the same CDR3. CDR3: CASGLAGVTDTQYF. The CDR3 DNA follows: TGTGCCAGCGGCCTAGCGGGGGTCACAGATACGCAGTATTTT. This rearrangement joins TRBV2 to TRBJ2-3; 10 bases fit TRBD2. Per germline, CDR1 SNHLY and CDR2 FYNNEI. V lost 8 bases to trimming and J lost 2 bases; unmatched junction nucleotides: 4. The CDR3 is 14 amino acids.

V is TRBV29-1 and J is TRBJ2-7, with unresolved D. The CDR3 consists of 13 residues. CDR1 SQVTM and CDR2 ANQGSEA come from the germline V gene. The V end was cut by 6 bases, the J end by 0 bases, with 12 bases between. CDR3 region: CSVWTYLSYEQYF. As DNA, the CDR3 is TGCAGCGTCTGGACGTATCTCTCCTACGAGCAGTACTTC.

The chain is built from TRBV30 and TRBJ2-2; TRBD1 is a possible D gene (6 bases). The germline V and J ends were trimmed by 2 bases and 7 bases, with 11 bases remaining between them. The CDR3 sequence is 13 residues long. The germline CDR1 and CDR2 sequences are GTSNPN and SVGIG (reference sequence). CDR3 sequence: CAWSTQGIGELFF. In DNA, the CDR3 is TGTGCCTGGAGTACCCAGGGGATCGGGGAGCTGTTTTTT.

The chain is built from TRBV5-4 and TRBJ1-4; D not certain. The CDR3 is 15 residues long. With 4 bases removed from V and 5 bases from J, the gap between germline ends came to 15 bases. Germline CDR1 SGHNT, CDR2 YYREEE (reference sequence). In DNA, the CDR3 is TGTGCCAGCAGCCCGGCGGGGTCGGTGAATGAAAAACTGTTTTTT. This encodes CASSPAGSVNEKLFF.

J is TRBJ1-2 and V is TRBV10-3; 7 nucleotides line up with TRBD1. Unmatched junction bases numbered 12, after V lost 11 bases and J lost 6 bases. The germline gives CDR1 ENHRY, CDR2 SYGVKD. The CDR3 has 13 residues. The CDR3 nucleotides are TGTGCCTACTACAGGGGCTCAGGGGATGGCTACACCTTC. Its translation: CAYYRGSGDGYTF.

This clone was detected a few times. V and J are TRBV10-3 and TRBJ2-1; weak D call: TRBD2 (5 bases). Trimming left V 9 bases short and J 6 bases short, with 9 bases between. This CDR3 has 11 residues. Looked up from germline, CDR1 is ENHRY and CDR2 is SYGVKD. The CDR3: CAIGLGNEQFF. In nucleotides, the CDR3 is TGTGCCATTGGACTCGGCAATGAGCAGTTCTTC.

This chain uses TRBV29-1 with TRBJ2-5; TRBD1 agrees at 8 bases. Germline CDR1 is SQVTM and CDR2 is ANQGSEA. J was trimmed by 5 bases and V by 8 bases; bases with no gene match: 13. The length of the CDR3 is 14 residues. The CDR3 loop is CSTTLTGAMETQYF. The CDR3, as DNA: TGCAGCACTACCCTGACAGGGGCAATGGAGACCCAGTACTTC.

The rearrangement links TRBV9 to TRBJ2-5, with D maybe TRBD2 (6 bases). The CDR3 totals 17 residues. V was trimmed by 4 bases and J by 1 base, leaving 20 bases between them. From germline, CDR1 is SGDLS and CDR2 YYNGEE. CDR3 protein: CASSRGGRKTSQETQYF. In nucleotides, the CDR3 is TGTGCCAGCAGCCGGGGAGGTAGGAAAACCAGCCAAGAGACCCAGTACTTC.

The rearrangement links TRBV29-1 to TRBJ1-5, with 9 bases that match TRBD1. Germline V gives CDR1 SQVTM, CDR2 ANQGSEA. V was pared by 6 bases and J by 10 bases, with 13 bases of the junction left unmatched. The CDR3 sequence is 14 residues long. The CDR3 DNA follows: TGCAGCGTCCGTACAGGGGGCCCATCAAGCCCCCAGCATTTT. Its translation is CSVRTGGPSSPQHF. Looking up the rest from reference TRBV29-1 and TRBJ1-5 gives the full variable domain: SAVISQKPSRDICQRGTSLTIQCQVDSQVTMMFWYRQQPGQSLTLIATANQGSEATYESGFVIDKFPISRPNLTFSTLTVSNMSPEDSSIYLCSVRTGGPSSPQHFGDGTRLSIL.

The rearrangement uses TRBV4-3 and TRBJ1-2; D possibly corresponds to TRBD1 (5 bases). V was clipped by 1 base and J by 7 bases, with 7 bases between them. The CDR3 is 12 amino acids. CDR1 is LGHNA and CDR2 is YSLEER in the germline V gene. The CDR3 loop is CASSQGGFGYTF. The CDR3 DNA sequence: TGCGCCAGCAGCCAAGGGGGGTTTGGCTACACCTTC.

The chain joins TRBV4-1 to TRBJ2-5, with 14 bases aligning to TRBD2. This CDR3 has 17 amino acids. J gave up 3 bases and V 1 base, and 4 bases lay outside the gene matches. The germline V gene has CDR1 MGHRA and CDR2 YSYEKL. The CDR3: CASSQVTSGGAKETQYF. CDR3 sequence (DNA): TGCGCCAGCAGCCAAGTGACTAGCGGGGGGGCCAAAGAGACCCAGTACTTC.

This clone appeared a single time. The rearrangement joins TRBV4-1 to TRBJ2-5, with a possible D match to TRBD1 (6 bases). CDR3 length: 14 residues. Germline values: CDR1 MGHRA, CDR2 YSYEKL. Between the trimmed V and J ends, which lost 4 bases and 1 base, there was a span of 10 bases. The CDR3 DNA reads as TGCGCCAGCAGCCGCGGACAGTTCCAAGAGACCCAGTACTTC. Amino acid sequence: CASSRGQFQETQYF.

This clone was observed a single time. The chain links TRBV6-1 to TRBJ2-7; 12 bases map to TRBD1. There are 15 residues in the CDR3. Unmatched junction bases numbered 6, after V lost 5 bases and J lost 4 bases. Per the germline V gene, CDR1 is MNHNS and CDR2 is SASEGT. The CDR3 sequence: CASSKGQGATYEQYF. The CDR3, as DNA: TGTGCCAGCAGTAAGGGACAGGGGGCGACTTACGAGCAGTACTTC.

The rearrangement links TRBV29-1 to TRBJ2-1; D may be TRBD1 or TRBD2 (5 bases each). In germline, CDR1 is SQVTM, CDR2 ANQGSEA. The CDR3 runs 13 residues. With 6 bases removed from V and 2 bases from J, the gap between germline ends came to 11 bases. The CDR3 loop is CSVSQGPYNEQFF. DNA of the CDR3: TGCAGCGTCTCCCAGGGACCCTACAATGAGCAGTTCTTC.

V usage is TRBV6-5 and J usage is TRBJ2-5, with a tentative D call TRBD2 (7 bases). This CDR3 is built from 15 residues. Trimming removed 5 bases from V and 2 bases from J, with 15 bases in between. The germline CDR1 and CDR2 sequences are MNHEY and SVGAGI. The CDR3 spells CASSRGARTQETQYF. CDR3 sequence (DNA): TGTGCCAGCAGTCGGGGGGCCCGGACGCAAGAGACCCAGTACTTC.

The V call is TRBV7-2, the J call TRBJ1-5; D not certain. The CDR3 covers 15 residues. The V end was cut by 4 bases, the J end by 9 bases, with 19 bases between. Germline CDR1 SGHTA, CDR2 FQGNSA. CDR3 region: CASSSSSTAGTPQHF. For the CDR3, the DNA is TGTGCCAGCAGCTCCTCATCTACGGCGGGTACGCCCCAGCATTTT.

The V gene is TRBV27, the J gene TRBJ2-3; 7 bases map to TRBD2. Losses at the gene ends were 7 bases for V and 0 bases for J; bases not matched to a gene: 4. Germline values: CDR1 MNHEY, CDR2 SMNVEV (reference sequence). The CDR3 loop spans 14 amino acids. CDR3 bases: TGTGCCAGCACGCGGGGGACTAGCACAGATACGCAGTATTTT. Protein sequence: CASTRGTSTDTQYF.

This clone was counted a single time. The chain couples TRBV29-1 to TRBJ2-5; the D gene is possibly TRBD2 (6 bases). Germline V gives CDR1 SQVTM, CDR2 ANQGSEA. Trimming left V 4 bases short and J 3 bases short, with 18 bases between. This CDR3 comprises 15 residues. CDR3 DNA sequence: TGCAGCGTTGCAGGGCGCGGGGTGGCGAAAGAGACCCAGTACTTC. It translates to CSVAGRGVAKETQYF.

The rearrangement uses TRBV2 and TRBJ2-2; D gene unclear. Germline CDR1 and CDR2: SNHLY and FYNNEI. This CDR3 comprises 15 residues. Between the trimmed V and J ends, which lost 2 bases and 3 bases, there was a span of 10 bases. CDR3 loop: CASSEHTPYTGELFF. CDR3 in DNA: TGTGCCAGCAGTGAACACACTCCCTACACCGGGGAGCTGTTTTTT.

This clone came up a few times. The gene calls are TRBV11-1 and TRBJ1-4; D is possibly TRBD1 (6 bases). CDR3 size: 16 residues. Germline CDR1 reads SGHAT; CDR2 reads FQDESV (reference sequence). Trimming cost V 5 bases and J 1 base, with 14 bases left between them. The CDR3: CASSQDSPGTNEKLFF. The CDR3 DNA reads TGTGCCAGCAGCCAGGACAGTCCCGGAACTAATGAAAAACTGTTTTTT.

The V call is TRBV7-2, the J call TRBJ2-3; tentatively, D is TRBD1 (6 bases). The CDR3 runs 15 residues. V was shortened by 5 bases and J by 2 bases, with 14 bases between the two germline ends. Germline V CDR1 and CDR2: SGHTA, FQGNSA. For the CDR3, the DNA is TGTGCCAGCAGCCTTATGGGGGCTTTCACAGATACGCAGTATTTT. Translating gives CASSLMGAFTDTQYF. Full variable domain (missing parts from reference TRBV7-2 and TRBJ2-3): GAGVSQSPSNKVTEKGKDVELRCDPISGHTALYWYRQSLGQGLEFLIYFQGNSAPDKSGLPSDRFSAERTGGSVSTLTIQRTQQEDSAVYLCASSLMGAFTDTQYFGPGTRLTVL.

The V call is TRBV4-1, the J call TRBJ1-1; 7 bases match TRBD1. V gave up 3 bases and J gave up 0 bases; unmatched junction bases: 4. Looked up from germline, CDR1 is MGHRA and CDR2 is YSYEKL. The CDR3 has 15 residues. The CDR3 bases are TGCGCCAGCAGCCAGGTGGACAGGATGAACACTGAAGCTTTCTTT. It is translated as CASSQVDRMNTEAFF.

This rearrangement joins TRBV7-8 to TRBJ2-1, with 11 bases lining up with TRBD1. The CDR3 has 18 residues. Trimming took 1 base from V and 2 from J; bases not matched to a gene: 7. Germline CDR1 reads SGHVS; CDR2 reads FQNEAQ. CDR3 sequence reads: CASSLGDRGSKTYNEQFF. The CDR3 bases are TGTGCCAGCAGCTTAGGGGACAGGGGGTCCAAGACCTACAATGAGCAGTTCTTC.

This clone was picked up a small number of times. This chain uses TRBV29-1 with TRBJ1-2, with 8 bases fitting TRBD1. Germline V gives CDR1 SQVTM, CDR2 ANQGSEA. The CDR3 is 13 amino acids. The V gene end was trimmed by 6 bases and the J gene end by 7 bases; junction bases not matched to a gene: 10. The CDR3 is CSVTRTGWRGYTF. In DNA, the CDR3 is TGCAGCGTCACCCGGACAGGGTGGCGTGGCTACACCTTC.

CDR3 region: CASSQLVNSYNEQFF. CDR3 bases: TGTGCCAGCAGCCAACTAGTCAACTCCTACAATGAGCAGTTCTTC. The gene calls are TRBV11-2 and TRBJ2-1, with D possibly matching TRBD2 (5 bases). CDR1 SGHAT and CDR2 FQNNGV come from the germline V gene. The V gene lost 5 bases and the J gene lost 0 bases, with 11 bases spanning the gap. This CDR3 spans 15 amino acids.

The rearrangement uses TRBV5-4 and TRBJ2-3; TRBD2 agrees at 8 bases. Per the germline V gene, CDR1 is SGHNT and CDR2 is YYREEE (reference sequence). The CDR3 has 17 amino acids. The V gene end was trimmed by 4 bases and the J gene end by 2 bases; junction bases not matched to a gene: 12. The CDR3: CASSASSGGGTTDTQYF. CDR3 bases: TGTGCCAGCAGCGCTTCCTCTGGCGGGGGGACCACAGATACGCAGTATTTT.

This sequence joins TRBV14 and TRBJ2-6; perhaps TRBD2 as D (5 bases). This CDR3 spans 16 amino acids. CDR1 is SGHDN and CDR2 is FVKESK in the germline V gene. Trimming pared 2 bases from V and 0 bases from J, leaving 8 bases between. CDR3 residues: CASSQLGDSGANVLTF. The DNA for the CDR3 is TGTGCCAGCAGCCAATTGGGAGACTCTGGGGCCAACGTCCTGACTTTC.